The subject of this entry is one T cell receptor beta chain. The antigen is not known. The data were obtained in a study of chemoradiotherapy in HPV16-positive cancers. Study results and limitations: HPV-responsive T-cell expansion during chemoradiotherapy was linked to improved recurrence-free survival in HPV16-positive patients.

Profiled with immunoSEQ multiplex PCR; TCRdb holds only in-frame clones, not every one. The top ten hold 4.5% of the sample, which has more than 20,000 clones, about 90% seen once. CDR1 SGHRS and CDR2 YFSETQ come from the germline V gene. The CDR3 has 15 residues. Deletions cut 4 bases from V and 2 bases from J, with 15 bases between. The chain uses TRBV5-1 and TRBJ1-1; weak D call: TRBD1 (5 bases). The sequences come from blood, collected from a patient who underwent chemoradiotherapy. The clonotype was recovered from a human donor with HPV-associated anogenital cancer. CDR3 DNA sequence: TGCGCCAGCAGCCCTTCCGACAGCACTAACACTGAAGCTTTCTTT. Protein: CASSPSDSTNTEAFF.